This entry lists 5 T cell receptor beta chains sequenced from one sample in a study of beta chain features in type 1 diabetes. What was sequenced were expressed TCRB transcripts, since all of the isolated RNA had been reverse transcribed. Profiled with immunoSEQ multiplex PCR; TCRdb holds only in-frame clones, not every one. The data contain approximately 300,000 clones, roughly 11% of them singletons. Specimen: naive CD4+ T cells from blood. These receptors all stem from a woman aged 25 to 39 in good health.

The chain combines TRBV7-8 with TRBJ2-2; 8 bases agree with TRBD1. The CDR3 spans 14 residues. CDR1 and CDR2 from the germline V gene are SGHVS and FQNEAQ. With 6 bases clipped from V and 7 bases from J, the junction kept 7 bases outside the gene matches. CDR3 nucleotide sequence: TGTGCCAGCAGGGCAGGGGGCCAGAACGGGGAGCTGTTTTTT. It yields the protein CASRAGGQNGELFF.

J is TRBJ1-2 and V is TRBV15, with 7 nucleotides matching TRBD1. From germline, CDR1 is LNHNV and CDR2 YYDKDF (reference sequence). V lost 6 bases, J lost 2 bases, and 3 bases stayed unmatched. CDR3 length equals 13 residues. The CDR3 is CATSFRGNYGYTF. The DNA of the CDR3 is TGTGCCACCAGTTTCAGGGGGAACTATGGCTACACCTTC.

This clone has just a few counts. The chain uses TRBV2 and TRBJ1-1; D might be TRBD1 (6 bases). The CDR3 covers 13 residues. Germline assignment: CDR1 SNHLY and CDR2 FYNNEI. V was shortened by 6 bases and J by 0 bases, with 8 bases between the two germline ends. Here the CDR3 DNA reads TGTGCCAGCAGGGACAGTTTGAACACTGAAGCTTTCTTT. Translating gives CASRDSLNTEAFF.

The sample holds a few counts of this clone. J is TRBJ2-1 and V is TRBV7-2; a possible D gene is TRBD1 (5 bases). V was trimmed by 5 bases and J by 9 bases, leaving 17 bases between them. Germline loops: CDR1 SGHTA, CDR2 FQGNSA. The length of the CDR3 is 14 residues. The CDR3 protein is CASSPHRSWGEQFF. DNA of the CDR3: TGTGCCAGCAGCCCTCACAGGTCTTGGGGTGAGCAGTTCTTC.

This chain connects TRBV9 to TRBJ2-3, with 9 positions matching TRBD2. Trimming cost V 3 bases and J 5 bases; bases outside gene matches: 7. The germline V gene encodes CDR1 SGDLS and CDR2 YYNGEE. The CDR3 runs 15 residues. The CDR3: CASSAHSGRRDTQYF. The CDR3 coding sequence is TGTGCCAGCAGCGCCCATAGCGGGAGAAGAGATACGCAGTATTTT.